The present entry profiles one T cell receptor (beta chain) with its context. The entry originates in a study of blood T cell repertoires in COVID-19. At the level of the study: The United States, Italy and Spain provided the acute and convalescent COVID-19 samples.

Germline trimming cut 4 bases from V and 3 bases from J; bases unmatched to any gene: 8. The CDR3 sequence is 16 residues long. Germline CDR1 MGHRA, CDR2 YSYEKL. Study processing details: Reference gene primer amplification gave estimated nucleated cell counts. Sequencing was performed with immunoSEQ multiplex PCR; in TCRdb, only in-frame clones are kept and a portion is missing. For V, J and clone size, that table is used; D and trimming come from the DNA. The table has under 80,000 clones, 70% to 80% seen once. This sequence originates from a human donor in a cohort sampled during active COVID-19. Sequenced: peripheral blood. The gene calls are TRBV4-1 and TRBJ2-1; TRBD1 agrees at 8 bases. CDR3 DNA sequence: TGCGCCAGCAGCCCTCACTCGGGACAGGTCTACAATGAGCAGTTCTTC. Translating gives CASSPHSGQVYNEQFF.